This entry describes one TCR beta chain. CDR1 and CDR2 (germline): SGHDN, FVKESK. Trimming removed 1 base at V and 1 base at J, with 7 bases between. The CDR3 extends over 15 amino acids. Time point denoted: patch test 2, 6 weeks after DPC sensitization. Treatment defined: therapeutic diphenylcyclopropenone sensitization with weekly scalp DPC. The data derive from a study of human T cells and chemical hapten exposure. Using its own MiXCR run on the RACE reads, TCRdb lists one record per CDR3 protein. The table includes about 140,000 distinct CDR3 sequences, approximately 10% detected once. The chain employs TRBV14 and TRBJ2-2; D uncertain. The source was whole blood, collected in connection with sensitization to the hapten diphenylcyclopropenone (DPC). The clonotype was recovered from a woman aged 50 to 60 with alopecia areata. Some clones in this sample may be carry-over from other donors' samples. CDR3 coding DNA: TGTGCCAGCAGCCAAGGTCAGAAGAACACCGGGGAGCTGTTTTTT. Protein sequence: CASSQGQKNTGELFF.